This T cell receptor (beta chain) is drawn from a study of blood T cell repertoires in COVID-19. Overall study context: The analysed material was cDNA or gDNA that came from T cells, B-cell-depleted T cells, or PBMCs.

Sequencing used immunoSEQ multiplex PCR; TCRdb keeps in-frame clones, though not all of them. The sample holds 350,000 or so clones, roughly nine tenths seen once. This CDR3 is built from 11 residues. Germline V gene lookup returns CDR1 SGHVS and CDR2 FQNEAQ. After removal of 5 bases from V and 13 bases from J, the junction contained 5 bases not matched to a gene. The sample comprised PBMCs or T cells enriched from blood (not recorded which). The J gene is TRBJ2-1, the V gene TRBV7-8, with 7 bases identical to TRBD1. The source is a woman aged 30 to 39 who had recovered from COVID-19. CDR3 in amino acids: CASSQRDSQFF. CDR3 coding DNA: TGTGCCAGCAGCCAGAGGGACAGTCAGTTCTTC.